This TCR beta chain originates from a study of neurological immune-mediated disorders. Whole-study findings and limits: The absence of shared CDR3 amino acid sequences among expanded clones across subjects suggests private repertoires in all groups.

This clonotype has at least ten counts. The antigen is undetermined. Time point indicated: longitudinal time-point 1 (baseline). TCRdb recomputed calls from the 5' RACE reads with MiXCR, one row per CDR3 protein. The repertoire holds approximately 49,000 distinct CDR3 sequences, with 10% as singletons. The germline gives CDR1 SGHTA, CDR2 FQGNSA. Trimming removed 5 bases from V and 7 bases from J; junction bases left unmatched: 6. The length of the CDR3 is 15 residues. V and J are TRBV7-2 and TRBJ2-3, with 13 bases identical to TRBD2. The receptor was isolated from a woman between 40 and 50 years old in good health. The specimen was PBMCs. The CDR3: CASSPRTSGGYTQYF. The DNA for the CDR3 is TGTGCCAGCAGCCCGAGGACTAGCGGGGGTTATACGCAGTATTTT.